This T cell receptor beta chain was sequenced for a study of blood T cells in healthy people across ages. Overall study results and limits: Higher naive T cell percentage went strongly together with higher TCR beta diversity.

Alongside a J-beta primer mix, a sample-barcoded 5' primer served in a second PCR lasting 7 to 11 cycles. TCRdb independently ran MiXCR on the 5' RACE reads; one entry per CDR3 protein. The sample carries 800,000 to 1,300,000 distinct CDR3 sequences, under 30% recorded once. The CDR3 has 14 amino acids. The germline V gene encodes CDR1 SEHNR and CDR2 FQNEAQ (reference sequence). Extraction of total RNA produced a minimum of 6 micrograms from each sample. Remarks on this clonotype: Antigen unknown.

These records were also assigned to another study, of T cells of mothers and their children. As reported in that work: Samples came from three healthy Caucasian mothers and their six children. Related mother-child pairs shared slightly more overlap than unrelated pairs, but the difference was non-significant.

This clonotype was sampled from a girl aged 2-10 years in good health. Material for sequencing was blood. This rearrangement joins TRBV7-9 to TRBJ2-5; unclear D gene. The assigned J gene may be wrong: the sequence end matches TRBJ2-1 better. CDR3 region: CASSQNDLYNEQFF. DNA for the CDR3: TGTGCCAGCAGCCAGAACGACTTGTACAATGAGCAGTTCTTC.